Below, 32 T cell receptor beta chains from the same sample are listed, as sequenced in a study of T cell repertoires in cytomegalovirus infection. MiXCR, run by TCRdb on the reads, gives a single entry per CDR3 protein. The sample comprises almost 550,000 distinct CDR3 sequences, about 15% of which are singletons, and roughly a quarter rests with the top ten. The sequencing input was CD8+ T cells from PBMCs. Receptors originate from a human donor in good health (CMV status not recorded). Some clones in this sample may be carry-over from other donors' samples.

The CDR3 DNA is TGTGCCAGTAGGGCGGGCGCGGATGGCTACACCTTC. Protein sequence: CASRAGADGYTF. The chain carries TRBV19 and TRBJ1-2; D gene unclear. Looked up from germline, CDR1 is LNHDA and CDR2 is SQIVND (reference sequence). The CDR3 has 12 amino acids. Trimming left V 6 bases short and J 6 bases short, with 11 bases between.

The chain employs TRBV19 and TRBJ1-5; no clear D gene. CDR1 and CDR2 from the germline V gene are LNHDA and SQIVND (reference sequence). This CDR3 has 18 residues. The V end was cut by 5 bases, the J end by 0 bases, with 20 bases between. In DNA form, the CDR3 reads TGTGCCAGTAGTCCCCCACACGTCCAGACTCTTAGCAATCAGCCCCAGCATTTT. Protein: CASSPPHVQTLSNQPQHF.

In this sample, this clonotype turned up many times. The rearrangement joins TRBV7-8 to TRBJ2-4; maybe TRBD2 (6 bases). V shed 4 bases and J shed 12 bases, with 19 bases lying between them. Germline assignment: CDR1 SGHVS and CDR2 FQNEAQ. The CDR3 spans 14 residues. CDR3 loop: CASSSSYGGGGQYF. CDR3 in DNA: TGTGCCAGCAGCTCAAGCTATGGGGGAGGAGGTCAGTACTTC. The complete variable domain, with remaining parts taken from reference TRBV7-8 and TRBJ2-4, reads GAGVSQSPRYKVAKRGQDVALRCDPISGHVSLFWYQQALGQGPEFLTYFQNEAQLDKSGLPSDRFFAERPEGSVSTLKIQRTQQEDSAVYLCASSSSYGGGGQYFGAGTRLSVL.

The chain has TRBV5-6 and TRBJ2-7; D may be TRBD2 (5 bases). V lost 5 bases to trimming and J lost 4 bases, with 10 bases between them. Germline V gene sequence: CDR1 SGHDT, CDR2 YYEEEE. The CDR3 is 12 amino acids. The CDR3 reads CASSYGVYEQYF. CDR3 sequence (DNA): TGTGCCAGCAGTTACGGGGTTTACGAGCAGTACTTC.

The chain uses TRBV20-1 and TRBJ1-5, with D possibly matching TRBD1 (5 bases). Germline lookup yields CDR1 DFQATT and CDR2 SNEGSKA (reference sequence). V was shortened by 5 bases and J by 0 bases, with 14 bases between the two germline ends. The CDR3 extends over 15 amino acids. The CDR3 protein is CSAGTPGDSNQPQHF. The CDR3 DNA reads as TGCAGTGCTGGGACTCCTGGGGATAGCAATCAGCCCCAGCATTTT.

This chain's CDR3 is CASSTMFPVEWNSHNEKLFF. CDR3 in DNA: TGTGCCAGTAGTACGATGTTTCCCGTTGAATGGAACAGTCATAATGAAAAACTGTTTTTT. The chain combines TRBV19 with TRBJ1-4; the D is unclear. The CDR3 loop spans 20 amino acids. Trimming left V 4 bases short and J 4 bases short, with 28 bases between. Per germline, CDR1 LNHDA and CDR2 SQIVND (reference sequence).

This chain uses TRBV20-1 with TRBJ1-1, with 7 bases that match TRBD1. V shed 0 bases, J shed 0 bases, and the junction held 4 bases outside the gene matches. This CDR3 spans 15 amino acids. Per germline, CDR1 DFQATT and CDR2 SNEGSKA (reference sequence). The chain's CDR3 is CSARDRQGVNTEAFF. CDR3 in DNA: TGCAGTGCTAGAGATCGACAGGGAGTGAACACTGAAGCTTTCTTT.

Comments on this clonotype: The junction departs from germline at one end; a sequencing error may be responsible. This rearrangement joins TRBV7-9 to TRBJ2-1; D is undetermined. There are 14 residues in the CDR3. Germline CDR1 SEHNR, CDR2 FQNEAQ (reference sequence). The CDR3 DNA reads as TGTGCAAGCAGCTTAGGCCCAGTAATCAATGAGCAGTTCTTC. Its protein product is CASSLGPVINEQFF. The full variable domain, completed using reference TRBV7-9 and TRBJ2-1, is DTGVSQNPRHKITKRGQNVTFRCDPISEHNRLYWYRQTLGQGPEFLTYFQNEAQLEKSRLLSDRFSAERPKGSFSTLEIQRTEQGDSAMYLCASSLGPVINEQFFGPGTRLTVL.

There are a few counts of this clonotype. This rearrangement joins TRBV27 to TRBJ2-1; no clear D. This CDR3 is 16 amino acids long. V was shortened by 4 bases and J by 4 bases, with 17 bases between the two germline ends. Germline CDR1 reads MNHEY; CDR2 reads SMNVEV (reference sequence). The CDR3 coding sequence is TGTGCCAGCAGTTCCCCCCGGGCCTCGAGGTACAATGAGCAGTTCTTC. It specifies CASSSPRASRYNEQFF.

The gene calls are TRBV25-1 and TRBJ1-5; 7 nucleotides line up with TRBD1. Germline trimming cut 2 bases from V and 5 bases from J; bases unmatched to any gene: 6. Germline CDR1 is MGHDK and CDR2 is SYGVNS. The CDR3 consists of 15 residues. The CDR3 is CASSESGQGDQPQHF. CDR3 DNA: TGTGCCAGCAGTGAAAGTGGGCAGGGGGATCAGCCCCAGCATTTT.

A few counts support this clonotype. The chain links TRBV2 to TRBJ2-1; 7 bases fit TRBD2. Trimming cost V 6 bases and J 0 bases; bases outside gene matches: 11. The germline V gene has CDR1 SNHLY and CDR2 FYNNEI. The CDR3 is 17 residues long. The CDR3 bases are TGTGCCAGCAGCAGATTTGGGCGGGGGAACTCCTACAATGAGCAGTTCTTC. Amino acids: CASSRFGRGNSYNEQFF.

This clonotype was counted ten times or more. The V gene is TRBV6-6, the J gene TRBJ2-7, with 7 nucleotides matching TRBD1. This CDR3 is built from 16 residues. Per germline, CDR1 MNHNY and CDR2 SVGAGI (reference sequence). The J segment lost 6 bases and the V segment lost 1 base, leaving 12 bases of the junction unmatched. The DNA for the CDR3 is TGTGCCAGCAGTTACTTTATTGTGGGGACAGTTTTCGAGCAGTACTTC. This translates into CASSYFIVGTVFEQYF.

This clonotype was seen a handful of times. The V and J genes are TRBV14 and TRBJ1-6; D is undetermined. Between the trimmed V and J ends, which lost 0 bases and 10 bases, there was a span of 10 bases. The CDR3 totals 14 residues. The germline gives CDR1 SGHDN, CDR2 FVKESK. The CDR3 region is CASSQEGRKSPLHF. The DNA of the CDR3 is TGTGCCAGCAGCCAAGAGGGAAGGAAATCACCCCTCCACTTT.

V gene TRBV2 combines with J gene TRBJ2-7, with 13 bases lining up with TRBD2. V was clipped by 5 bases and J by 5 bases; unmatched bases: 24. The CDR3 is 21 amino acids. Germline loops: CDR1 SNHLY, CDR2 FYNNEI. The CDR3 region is CASSPPEGQGRLAGGLHEQYF. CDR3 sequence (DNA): TGTGCCAGCAGTCCACCCGAAGGACAGGGGCGACTAGCGGGAGGACTCCACGAGCAGTACTTC.

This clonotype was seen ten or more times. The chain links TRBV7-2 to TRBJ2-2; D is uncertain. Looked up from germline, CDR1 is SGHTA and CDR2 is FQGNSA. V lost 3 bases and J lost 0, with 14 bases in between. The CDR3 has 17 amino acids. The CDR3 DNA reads TGTGCCAGCAGCTTTTCGGGCTATAATTCGAACACCGGGGAGCTGTTTTTT. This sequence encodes CASSFSGYNSNTGELFF.

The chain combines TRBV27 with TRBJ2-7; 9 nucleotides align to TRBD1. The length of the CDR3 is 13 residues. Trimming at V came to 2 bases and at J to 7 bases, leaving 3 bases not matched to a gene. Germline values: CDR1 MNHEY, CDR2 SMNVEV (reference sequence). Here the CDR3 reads CASSLGQGKEQYF. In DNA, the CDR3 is TGTGCCAGCAGTTTAGGACAGGGGAAGGAGCAGTACTTC.

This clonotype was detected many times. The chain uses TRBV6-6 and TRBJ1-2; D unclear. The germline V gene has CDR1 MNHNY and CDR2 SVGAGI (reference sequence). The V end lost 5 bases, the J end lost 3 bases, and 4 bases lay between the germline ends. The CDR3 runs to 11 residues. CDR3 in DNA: TGTGCCAGCAGTCCTGACTATGGCTACACCTTC. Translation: CASSPDYGYTF.

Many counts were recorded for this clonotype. The CDR3 DNA reads as TGTGCCAGCAGTTCCCCCCGGGACCCGAACCCCTACGAGCAGTACTTC. It codes for CASSSPRDPNPYEQYF. J is TRBJ2-7 and V is TRBV12-3 or TRBV12-4; D tentatively fits TRBD1 or TRBD2 (5 bases each). The CDR3 sequence is 16 residues long. Trimming left V 4 bases short and J 2 bases short, with 18 bases between.

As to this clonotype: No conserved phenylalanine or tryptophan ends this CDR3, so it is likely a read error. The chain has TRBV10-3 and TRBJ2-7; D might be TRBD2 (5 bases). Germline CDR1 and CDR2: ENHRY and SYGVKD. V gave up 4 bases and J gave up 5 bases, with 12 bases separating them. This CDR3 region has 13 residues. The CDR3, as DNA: TGTGCCATCAGTGCCGGGGATTCCGACGAGCAGTACTTA. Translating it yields CAISAGDSDEQYL.

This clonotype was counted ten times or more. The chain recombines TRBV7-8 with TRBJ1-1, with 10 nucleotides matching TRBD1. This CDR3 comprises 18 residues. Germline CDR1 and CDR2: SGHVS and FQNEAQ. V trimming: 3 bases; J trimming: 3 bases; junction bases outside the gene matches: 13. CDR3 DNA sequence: TGTGCCAGCAGCTTCCTCCGACAGGGGGCCCTTGTGCACACTGAAGCTTTCTTT. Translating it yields CASSFLRQGALVHTEAFF.

The CDR3 sequence is CASSLSGGSGTGELFF. Here the CDR3 DNA reads TGTGCCAGCAGTTTATCGGGGGGGTCCGGCACCGGGGAGCTGTTTTTT. V usage is TRBV27 and J usage is TRBJ2-2, with 7 nucleotides matching TRBD2. The length of the CDR3 is 16 residues. V dropped 0 bases and J dropped 4; count of bases not matched to a gene: 5. Per the germline V gene, CDR1 is MNHEY and CDR2 is SMNVEV (reference sequence).

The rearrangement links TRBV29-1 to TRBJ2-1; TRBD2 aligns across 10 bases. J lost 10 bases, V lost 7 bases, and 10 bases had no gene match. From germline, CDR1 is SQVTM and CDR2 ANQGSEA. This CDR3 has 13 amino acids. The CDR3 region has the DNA TGCAGCGGGGAGCGGGAGGGCCTGGGGGAGCAGTTCTTC. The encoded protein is CSGEREGLGEQFF.

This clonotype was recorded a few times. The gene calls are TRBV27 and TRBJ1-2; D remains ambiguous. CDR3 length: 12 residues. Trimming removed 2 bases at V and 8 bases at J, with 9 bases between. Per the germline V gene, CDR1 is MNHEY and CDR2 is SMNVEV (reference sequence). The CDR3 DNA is TGTGCCAGCAGTTTAGGGTGGGAAGGCTACACCTTC. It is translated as CASSLGWEGYTF.

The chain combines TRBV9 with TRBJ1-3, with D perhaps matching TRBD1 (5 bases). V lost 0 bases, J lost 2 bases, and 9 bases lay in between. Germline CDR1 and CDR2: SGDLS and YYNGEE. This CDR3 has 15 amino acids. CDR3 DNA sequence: TGTGCCAGCAGCGTAGTTGGGGACCCTGGAAACACCATATATTTT. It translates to CASSVVGDPGNTIYF.

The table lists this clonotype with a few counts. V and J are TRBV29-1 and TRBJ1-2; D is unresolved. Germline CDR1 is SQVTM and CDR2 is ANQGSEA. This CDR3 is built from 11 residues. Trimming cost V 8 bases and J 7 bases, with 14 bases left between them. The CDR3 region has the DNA TGCAGCATTCCCGGGCAACCTGGCTACACCTTC. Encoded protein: CSIPGQPGYTF.

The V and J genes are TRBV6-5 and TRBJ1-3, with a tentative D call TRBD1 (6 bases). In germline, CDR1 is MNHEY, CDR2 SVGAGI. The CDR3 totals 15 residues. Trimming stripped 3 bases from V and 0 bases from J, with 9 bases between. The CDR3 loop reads CASSYGTNSGNTIYF. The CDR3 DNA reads TGTGCCAGCAGTTATGGGACAAACTCTGGAAACACCATATATTTT.

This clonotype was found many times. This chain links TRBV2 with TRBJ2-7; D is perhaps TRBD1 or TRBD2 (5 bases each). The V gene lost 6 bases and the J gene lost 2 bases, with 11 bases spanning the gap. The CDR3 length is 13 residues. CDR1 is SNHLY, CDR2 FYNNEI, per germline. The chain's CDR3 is CASRGTYPYEQYF. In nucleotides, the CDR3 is TGTGCCAGCAGGGGGACGTACCCCTACGAGCAGTACTTC.

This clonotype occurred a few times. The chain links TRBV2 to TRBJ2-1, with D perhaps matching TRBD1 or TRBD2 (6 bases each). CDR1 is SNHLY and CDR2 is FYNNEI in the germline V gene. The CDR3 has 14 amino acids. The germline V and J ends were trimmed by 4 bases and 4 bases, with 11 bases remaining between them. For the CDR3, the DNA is TGTGCCAGCAGTGGTCAGGGGACTTACAATGAGCAGTTCTTC. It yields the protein CASSGQGTYNEQFF.

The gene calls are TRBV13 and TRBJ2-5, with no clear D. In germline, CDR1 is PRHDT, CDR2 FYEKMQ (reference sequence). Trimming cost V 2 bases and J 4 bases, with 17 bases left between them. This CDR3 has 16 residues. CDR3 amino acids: CASSLSRSVSGETQYF. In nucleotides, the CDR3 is TGTGCCAGCAGCTTAAGTAGGAGCGTGTCAGGAGAGACCCAGTACTTC. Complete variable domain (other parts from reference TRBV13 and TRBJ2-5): AAGVIQSPRHLIKEKRETATLKCYPIPRHDTVYWYQQGPGQDPQFLISFYEKMQSDKGSIPDRFSAQQFSDYHSELNMSSLELGDSALYFCASSLSRSVSGETQYFGPGTRLLVL.

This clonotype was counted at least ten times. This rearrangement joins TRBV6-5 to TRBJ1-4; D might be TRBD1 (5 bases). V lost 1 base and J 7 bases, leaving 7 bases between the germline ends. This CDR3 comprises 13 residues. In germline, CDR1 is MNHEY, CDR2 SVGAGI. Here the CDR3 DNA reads TGTGCCAGCAGTTACTACGGGGGTGAAAAACTGTTTTTT. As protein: CASSYYGGEKLFF.

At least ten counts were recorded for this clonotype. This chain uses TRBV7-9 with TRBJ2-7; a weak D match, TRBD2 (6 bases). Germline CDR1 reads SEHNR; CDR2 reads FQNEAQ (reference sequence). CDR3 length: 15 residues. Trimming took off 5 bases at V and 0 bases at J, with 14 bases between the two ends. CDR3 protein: CASSPTAGPSYEQYF. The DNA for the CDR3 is TGTGCCAGCAGCCCTACGGCGGGACCCTCCTACGAGCAGTACTTC.

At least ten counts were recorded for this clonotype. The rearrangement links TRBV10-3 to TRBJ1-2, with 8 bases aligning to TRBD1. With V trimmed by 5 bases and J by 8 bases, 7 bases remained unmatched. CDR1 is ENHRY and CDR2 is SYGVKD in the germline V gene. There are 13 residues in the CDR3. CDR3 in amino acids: CAISRQGPEGYTF. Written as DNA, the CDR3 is TGTGCCATCAGTCGACAGGGGCCGGAGGGCTACACCTTC.